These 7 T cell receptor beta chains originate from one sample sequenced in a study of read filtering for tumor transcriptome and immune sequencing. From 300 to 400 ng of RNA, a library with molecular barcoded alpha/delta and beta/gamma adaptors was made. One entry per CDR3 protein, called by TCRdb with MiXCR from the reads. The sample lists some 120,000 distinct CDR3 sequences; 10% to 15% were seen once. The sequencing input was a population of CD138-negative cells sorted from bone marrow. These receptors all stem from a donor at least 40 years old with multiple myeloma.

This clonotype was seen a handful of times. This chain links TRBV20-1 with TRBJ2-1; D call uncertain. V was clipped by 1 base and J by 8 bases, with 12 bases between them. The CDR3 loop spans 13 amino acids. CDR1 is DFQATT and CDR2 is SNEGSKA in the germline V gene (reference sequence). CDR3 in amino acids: CSARVSPRDEQFF. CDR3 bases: TGCAGTGCTAGAGTCTCCCCCCGGGATGAGCAGTTCTTC.

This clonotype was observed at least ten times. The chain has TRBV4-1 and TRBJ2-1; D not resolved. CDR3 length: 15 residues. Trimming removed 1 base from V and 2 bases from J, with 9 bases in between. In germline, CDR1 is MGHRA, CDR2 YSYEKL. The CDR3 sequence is CASSQVLSTYNEQFF. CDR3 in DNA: TGCGCCAGCAGCCAAGTTCTCTCCACCTACAATGAGCAGTTCTTC.

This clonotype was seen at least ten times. CDR3 coding DNA: TGCGCCAGCAGCTTGGAAGGGCGGGGGCCCTCCACAGATACGCAGTATTTT. Its protein product is CASSLEGRGPSTDTQYF. The V gene is TRBV5-1, the J gene TRBJ2-3; D may be TRBD2 (7 bases). This CDR3 contains 17 residues. Germline loops: CDR1 SGHRS, CDR2 YFSETQ. V dropped 0 bases and J dropped 2 bases, with 16 bases sitting between them.

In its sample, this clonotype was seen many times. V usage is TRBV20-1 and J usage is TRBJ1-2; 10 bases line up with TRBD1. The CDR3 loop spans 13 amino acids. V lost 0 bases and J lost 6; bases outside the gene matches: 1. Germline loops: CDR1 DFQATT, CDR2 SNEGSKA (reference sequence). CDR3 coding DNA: TGCAGTGCTAGAGAGACAGGGGGCGATGGCTACACCTTC. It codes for CSARETGGDGYTF.

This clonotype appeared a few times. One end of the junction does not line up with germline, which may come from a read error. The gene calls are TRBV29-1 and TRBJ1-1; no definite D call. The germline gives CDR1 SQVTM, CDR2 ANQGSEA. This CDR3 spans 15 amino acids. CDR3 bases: TGCAGCGTTGAAGCCCAACCGACGGTGAACACTGAGGCTTCCTTT. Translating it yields CSVEAQPTVNTEASF. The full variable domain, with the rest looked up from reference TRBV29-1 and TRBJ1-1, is SAVISQKPSRDICQRGTSLTIQCQVDSQVTMMFWYRQQPGQSLTLIATANQGSEATYESGFVIDKFPISRPNLTFSTLTVSNMSPEDSSIYLCSVEAQPTVNTEASFGQGTRLTVV.

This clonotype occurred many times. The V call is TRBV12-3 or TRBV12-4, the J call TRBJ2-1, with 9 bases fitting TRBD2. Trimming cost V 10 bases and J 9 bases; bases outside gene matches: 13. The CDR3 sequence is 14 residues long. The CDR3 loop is CATRVREGLGEQFF. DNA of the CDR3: TGTGCCACCCGAGTGCGGGAGGGCCTGGGTGAGCAGTTCTTC.

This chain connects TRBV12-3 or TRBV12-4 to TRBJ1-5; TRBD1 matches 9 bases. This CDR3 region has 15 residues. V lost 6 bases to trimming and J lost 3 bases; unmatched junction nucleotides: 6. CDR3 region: CASSRGTGNNQPQHF. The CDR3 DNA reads TGTGCCAGCAGCCGCGGGACAGGGAACAATCAGCCCCAGCATTTT.